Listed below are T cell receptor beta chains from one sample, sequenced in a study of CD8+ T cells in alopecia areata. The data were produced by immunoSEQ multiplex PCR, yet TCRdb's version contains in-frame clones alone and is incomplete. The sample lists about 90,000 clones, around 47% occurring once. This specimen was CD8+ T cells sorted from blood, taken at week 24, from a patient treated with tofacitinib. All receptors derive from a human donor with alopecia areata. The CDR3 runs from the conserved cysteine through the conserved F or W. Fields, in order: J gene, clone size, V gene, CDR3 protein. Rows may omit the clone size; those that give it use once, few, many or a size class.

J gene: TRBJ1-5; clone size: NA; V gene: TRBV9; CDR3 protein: CASSPTGFGNQPQHF
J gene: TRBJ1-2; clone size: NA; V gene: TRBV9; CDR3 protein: CASSGMSDYGYTF
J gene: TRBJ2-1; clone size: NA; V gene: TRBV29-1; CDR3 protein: CSGLAGGPDNEQFF
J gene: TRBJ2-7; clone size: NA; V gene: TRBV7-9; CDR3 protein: CASSSARTQNEQYF
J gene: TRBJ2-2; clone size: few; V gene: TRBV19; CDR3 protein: CASSIRTATGELFF
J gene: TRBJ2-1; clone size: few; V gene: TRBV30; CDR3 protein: CAWSTSGYNEQFF
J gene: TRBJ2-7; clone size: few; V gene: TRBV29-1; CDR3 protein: CSVKSGYEQYF
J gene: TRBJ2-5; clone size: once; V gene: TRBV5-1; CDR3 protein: CASSLIPRDETQYF
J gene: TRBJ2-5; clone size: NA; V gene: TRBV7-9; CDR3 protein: CASSTWTSAETQYF
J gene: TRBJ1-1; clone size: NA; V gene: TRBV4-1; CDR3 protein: CASSQDFEAFF
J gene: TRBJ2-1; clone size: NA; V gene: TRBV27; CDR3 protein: CASSTGTYNEQFF
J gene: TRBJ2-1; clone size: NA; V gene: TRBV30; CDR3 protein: CAWNRGLAVGEQFF
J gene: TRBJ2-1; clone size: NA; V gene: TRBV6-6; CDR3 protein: CASWDSYNEQFF
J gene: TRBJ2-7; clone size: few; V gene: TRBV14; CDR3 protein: CASSQVGRGEQYF
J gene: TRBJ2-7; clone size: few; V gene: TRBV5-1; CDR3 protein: CASSLAGGRVREQYF
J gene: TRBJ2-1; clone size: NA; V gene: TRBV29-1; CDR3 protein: CSAVGLAGHNEQFF
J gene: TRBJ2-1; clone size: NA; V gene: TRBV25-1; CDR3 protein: CATIGEQGLQEQFF
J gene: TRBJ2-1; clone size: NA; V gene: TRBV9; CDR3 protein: CASSPPRGGSYNEQFF
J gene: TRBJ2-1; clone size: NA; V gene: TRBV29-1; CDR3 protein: CSVEGWEGPGYNEQFF
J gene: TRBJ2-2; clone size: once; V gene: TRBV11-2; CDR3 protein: CASSFGSLGELFF
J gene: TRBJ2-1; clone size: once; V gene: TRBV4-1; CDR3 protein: CASSQVGDKDNEQFF
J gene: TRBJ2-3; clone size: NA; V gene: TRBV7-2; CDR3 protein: CASSPRGLALADTQYF
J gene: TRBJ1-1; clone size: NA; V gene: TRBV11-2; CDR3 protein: CASSLARDTEAFF
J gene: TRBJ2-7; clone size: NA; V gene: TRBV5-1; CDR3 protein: CASSFTGTGVYEQYF
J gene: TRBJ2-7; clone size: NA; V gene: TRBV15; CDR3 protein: CATSRDQSLSSYEQYF
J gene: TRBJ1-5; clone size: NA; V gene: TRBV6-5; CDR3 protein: CASSYSGPNSNQPQHF
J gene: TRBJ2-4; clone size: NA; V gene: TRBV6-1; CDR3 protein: CASSEVGSAKNIQYF
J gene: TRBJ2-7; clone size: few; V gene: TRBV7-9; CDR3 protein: CASSPGRSYEQYF
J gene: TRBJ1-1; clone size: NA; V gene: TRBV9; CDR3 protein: CASSAGGENTEAFF
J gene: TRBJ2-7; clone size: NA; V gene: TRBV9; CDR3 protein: CASSVGHTSGSNHEQYF
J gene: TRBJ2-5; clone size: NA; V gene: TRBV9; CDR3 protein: CASSVETSRETQYF
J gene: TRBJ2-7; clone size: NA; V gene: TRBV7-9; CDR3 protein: CASSPTSGRGEQYF
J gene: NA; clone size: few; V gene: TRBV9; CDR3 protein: CASSLRAGSPDEQYF
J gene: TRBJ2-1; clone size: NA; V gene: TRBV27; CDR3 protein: CASSLRTGTHNEQFF
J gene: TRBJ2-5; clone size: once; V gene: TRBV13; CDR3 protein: CASSLTASQETQYF
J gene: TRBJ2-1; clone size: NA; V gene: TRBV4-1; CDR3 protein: CASSQGGLSYNEQFF
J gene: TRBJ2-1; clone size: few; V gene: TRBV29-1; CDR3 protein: CSVAINNEQFF
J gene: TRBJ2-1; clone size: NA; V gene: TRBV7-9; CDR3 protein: CAPITRGHNEQFF
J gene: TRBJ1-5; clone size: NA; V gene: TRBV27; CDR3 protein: CASSDRNQPQHF
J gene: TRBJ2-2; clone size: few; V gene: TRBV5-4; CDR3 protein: CASSYGPGELFF
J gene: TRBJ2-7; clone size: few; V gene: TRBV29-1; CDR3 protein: CSVYSGSTSYEQYF
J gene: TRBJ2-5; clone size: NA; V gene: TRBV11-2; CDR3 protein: CASSPLTGGRDETQYF
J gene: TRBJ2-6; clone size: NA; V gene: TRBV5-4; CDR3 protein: CASSPLPAGANVLTF
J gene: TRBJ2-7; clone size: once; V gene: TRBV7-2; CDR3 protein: CASSVTSGRSYEQYF
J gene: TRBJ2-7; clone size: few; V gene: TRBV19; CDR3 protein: CASSWGRLHSYEQYF
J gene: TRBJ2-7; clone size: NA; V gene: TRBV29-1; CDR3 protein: CSVGGLGYEQYF
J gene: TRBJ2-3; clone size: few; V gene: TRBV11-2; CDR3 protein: CASSFRETDTQYF
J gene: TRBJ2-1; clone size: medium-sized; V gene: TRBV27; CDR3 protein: CASGYEQFF
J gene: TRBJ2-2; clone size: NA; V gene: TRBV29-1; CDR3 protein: CSVTGGRDDTGELFF
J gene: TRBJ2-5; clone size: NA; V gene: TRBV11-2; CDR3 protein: CASSLALAGVETQYF
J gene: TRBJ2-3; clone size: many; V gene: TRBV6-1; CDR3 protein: CASTPTGGADTQYF
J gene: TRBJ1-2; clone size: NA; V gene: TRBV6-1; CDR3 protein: CASSEADSRQFNYGYTF
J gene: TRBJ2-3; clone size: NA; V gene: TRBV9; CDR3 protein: CASSERTGPSTDTQYF
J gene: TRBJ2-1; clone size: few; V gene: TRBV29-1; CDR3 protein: CSDRTSGSWSEQFF